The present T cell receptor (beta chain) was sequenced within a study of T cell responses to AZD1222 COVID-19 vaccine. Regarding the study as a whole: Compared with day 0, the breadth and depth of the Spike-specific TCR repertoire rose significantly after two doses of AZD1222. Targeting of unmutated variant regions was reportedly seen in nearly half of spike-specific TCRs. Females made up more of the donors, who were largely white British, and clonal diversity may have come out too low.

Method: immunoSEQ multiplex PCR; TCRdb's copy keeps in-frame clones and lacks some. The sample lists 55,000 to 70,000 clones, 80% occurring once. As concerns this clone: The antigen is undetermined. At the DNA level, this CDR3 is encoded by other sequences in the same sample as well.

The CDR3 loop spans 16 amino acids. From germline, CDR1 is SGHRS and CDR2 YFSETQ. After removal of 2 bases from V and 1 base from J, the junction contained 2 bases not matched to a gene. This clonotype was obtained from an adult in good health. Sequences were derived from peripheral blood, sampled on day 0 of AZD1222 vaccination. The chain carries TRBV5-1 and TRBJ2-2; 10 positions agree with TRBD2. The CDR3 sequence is CASSFSSGGNTGELFF. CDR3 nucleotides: TGCGCCAGCAGCTTCTCTAGCGGGGGGAACACCGGGGAGCTGTTTTTT.